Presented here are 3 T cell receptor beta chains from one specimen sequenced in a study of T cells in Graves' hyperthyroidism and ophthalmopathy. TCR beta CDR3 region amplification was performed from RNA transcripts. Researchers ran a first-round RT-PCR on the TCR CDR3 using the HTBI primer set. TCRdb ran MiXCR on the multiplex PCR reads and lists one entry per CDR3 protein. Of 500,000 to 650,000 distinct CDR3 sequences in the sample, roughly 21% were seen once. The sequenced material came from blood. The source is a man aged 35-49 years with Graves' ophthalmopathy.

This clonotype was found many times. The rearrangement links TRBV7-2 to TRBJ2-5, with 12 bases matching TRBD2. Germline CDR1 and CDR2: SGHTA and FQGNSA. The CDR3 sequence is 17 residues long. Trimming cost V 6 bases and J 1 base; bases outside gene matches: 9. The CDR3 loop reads CASRGRLAGGPQETQYF. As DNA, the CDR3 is TGTGCCAGCAGGGGACGGCTAGCGGGAGGGCCCCAAGAGACCCAGTACTTC.

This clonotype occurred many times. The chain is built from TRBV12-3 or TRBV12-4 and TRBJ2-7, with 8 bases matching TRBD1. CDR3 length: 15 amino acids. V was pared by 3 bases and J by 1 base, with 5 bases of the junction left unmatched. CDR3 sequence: CASSFRQGASYEQYF. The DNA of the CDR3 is TGTGCCAGCAGTTTTAGGCAGGGGGCATCCTACGAGCAGTACTTC.

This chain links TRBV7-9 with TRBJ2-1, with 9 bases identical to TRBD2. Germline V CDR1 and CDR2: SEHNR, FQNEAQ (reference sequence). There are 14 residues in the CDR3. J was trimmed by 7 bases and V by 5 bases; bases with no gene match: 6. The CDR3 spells CASSQLAGNNEQFF. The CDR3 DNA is TGTGCCAGCAGCCAACTAGCGGGTAATAATGAGCAGTTCTTC.